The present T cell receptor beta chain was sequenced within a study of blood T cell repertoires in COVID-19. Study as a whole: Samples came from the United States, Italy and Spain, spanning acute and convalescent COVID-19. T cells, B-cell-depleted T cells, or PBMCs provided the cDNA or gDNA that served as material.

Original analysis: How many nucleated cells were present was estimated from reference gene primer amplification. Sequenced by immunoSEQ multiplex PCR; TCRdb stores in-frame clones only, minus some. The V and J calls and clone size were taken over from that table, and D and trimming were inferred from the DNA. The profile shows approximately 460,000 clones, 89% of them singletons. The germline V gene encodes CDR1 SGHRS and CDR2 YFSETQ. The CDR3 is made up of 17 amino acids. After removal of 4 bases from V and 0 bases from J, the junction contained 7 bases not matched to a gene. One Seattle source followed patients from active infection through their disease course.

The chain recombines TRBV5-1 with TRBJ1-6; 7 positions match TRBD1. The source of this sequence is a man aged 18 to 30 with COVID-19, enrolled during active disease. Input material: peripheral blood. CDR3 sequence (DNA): TGCGCCAGCAGCATAGGGACAGCGAGCTCCTATAATTCACCCCTCCACTTT. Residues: CASSIGTASSYNSPLHF.